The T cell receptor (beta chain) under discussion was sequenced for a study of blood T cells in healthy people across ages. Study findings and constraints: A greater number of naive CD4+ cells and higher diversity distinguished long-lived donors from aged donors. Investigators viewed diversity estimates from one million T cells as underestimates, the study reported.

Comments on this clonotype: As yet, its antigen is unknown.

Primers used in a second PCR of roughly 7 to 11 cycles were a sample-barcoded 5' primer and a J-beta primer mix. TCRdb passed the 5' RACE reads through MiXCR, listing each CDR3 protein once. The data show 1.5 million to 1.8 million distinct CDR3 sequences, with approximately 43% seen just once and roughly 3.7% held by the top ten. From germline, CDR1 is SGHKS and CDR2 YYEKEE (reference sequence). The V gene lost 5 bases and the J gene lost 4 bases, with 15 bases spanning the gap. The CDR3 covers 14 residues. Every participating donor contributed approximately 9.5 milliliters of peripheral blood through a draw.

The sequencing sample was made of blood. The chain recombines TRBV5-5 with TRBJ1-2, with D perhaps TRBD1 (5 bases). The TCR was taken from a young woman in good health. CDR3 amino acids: CASRPGGDVYGYTF. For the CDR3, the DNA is TGTGCCAGCAGGCCGGGGGGGGATGTCTATGGCTACACCTTC.